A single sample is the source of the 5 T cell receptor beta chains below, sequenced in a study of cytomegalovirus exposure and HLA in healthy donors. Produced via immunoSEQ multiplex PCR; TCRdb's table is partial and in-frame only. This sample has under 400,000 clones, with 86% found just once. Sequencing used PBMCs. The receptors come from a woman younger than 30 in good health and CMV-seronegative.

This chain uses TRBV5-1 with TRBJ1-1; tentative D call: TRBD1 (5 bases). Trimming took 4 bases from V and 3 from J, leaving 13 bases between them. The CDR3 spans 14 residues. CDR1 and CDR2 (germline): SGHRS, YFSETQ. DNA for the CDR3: TGCGCCAGCAGCCCCGGGGGGACGGACACTGAAGCTTTCTTT. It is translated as CASSPGGTDTEAFF. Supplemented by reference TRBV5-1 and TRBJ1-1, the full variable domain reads KAGVTQTPRYLIKTRGQQVTLSCSPISGHRSVSWYQQTPGQGLQFLFEYFSETQRNKGNFPGRFSGRQFSNSRSEMNVSTLELGDSALYLCASSPGGTDTEAFFGQGTRLTVV.

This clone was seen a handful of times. The CDR3 nucleotides read TGTGCCAGCAGTGGACAGAGAAACTATGGCTACACCTTC. It encodes CASSGQRNYGYTF. This chain links TRBV2 with TRBJ1-2, with D perhaps TRBD1 (5 bases). Germline CDR1 is SNHLY and CDR2 is FYNNEI. This CDR3 comprises 13 residues. Trimming left V 4 bases short and J 2 bases short, with 8 bases between.

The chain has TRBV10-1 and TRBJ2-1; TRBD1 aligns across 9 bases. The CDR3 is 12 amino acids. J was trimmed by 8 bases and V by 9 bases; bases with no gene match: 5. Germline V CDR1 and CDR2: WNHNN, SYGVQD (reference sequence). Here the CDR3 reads CASAGTGHEQFF. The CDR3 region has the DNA TGCGCCAGTGCCGGGACAGGGCATGAGCAGTTCTTC.

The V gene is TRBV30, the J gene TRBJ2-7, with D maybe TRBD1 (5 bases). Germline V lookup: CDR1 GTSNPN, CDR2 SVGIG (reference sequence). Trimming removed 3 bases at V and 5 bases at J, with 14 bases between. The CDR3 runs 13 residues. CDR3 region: CAWSTVRGDEQYF. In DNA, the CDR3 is TGTGCCTGGAGCACCGTTAGGGGCGACGAGCAGTACTTC.

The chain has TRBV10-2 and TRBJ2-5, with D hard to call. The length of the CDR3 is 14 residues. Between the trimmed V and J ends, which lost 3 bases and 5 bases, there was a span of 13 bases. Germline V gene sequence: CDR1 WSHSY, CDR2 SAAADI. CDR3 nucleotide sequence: TGCGCCAGCAGTGAAATGGTCCTCGGGGAGACCCAGTACTTC. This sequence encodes CASSEMVLGETQYF.